The 7 T cell receptor beta chains given below trace back to one sample, sequenced in a study of cytomegalovirus exposure and HLA in healthy donors. The PCR contained 60 Vbeta and 13 Jbeta primers. This table comes from immunoSEQ multiplex PCR, and its TCRdb copy is limited to in-frame clones, with some not included. The table records roughly 69,000 clones, roughly 76% of them present only once. Sequencing was done on a sample of PBMCs. The receptors were gathered from a man aged 18 to 29 in good health and CMV-seronegative.

This clone was observed once. The chain combines TRBV25-1 with TRBJ1-5, with D possibly TRBD1 on 6 matching bases. With 4 bases removed from V and 6 bases from J, the gap between germline ends came to 13 bases. From germline, CDR1 is MGHDK and CDR2 SYGVNS. This CDR3 has 14 residues. CDR3 DNA: TGTGCCAGCAGTGGAGGCGGGGGCGGTCAGCCCCAGCATTTT. Its translation: CASSGGGGGQPQHF.

The chain combines TRBV5-1 with TRBJ2-5; D uncertain. This CDR3 region has 15 residues. Trimming left V 0 bases short and J 5 bases short, with 14 bases between. CDR1 and CDR2 (germline): SGHRS, YFSETQ. CDR3 sequence (DNA): TGCGCCAGCAGCTTGGAGCCTAGAGCTATGGAGACCCAGTACTTC. Translating it yields CASSLEPRAMETQYF.

This clone was seen a few times. This chain uses TRBV19 with TRBJ1-4; 7 bases agree with TRBD1. V was clipped by 9 bases and J by 5 bases; unmatched bases: 6. Germline CDR1 reads LNHDA; CDR2 reads SQIVND (reference sequence). The CDR3 spans 13 residues. The CDR3 nucleotides are TGTGCCAGCTGGGACAGACAAAATGAAAAACTGTTTTTT. Its translation: CASWDRQNEKLFF.

The J gene is TRBJ1-1, the V gene TRBV7-2; TRBD1 aligns across 7 bases. CDR3 length: 14 residues. Looked up from germline, CDR1 is SGHTA and CDR2 is FQGNSA. Losses at the gene ends were 2 bases for V and 1 base for J; bases not matched to a gene: 1. The CDR3 region is CASSLQGGNTEAFF. CDR3 bases: TGTGCCAGCAGCTTACAGGGGGGGAACACTGAAGCTTTCTTT.

V usage is TRBV11-2 and J usage is TRBJ2-7; TRBD1 matches at 7 bases. Germline CDR1 and CDR2: SGHAT and FQNNGV. V lost 0 bases to trimming and J lost 5 bases; unmatched junction nucleotides: 4. The CDR3 is made up of 14 amino acids. DNA for the CDR3: TGTGCCAGCAGCTTAGAGACAGGGACCCACGAGCAGTACTTC. Translated, it gives CASSLETGTHEQYF.

This clone was counted once. This sequence joins TRBV2 and TRBJ2-1; perhaps TRBD2 as D (5 bases). Trimming stripped 6 bases from V and 0 bases from J, with 12 bases between. Germline V gene data show CDR1 as SNHLY and CDR2 as FYNNEI. This CDR3 is 15 amino acids long. The CDR3 region is CASSPTGNSYNEQFF. The CDR3 bases are TGTGCCAGCAGCCCTACGGGGAACTCCTACAATGAGCAGTTCTTC.

In this sample, this clone turned up once. V and J are TRBV7-2 and TRBJ2-7; 9 positions match TRBD1. CDR1 is SGHTA and CDR2 is FQGNSA in the germline V gene. V trimming: 5 bases; J trimming: 3 bases; junction bases outside the gene matches: 5. The length of the CDR3 is 14 residues. The DNA for the CDR3 is TGTGCCAGCAGCCACAGGGGGCGGAACTACGAGCAGTACTTC. It encodes CASSHRGRNYEQYF. The complete variable domain, with remaining parts taken from reference TRBV7-2 and TRBJ2-7, reads GAGVSQSPSNKVTEKGKDVELRCDPISGHTALYWYRQSLGQGLEFLIYFQGNSAPDKSGLPSDRFSAERTGGSVSTLTIQRTQQEDSAVYLCASSHRGRNYEQYFGPGTRLTVT.